This entry is about one T cell receptor (beta chain). Its antigen remains unidentified. Repertoires were generated with immunoSEQ multiplex PCR, while TCRdb's copy carries only in-frame clones and drops some. The sample lists 20,000 to 30,000 clones, roughly 80% occurring once. CDR3 length: 15 amino acids. This specimen belongs to a study of OX40 agonist ivuxolimab in advanced cancers. Study details: Patients got intravenous ivuxolimab at 0.01 to 10 mg/kg every 2 weeks. Aged roughly 23 to 80 with a mean of about 63 years, they were approximately 80% male. Partial response was recorded in three patients: one hepatocellular carcinoma and two cutaneous melanoma cases. Overall study findings and caveats: Among the least clonally expanded were partial responders at 0.1-3.0 mg/kg.

The specimen comprised CD4+ or CD8+ T cells sorted from blood, sampled in a trial of the OX40 agonist ivuxolimab. The V gene is TRBV21-1, the J gene TRBJ1-2. TRBV21-1 is a pseudogene locus. The source is an adult with an advanced solid tumor such as melanoma, head and neck, liver or kidney cancer. CDR3 amino acids: CASSPGGGAFAGYTF. In DNA, the CDR3 is TGTGCCAGCAGCCCCGGGGGGGGCGCGTTCGCTGGCTACACCTTC.